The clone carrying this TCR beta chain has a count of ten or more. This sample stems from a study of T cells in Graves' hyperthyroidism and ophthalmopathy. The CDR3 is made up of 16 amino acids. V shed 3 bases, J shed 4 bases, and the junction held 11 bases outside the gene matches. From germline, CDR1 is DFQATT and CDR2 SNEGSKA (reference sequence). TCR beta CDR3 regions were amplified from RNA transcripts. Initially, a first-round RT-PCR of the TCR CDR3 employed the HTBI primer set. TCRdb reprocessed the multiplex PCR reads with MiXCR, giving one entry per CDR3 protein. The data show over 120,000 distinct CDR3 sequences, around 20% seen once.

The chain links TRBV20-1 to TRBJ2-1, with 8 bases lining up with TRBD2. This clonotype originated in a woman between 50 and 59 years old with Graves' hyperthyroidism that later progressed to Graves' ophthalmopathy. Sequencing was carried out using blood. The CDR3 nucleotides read TGCAGTGCTAGTTATGGGACTGGCGGGAGGTACAATGAGCAGTTCTTC. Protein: CSASYGTGGRYNEQFF.